This T cell receptor beta chain was observed in a study of blood T cell repertoires in COVID-19 (dated by TCRdb to 2018 to 2020). About the investigation overall: Collaborator samples came from the United States, Italy and Spain and covered acute and convalescent phases of COVID-19. The material from the prospective study consisted of cDNA or gDNA derived from T cells, B-cell-depleted T cells, or PBMCs. Deeply sampled blood TCRbeta repertoires from subjects exposed to, actively infected with, or recovered from COVID-19 were included in the dataset. The repertoires were released in a freely available public database intended as a resource for research on the immune response to SARS-CoV-2. Samples were obtained from the ongoing ImmuneRACE study (first 160 participants) and from approximately 1,200 subjects provided by 6 global collaborators. Nearly every sample came with metadata listing a de-identified subject ID, COVID-19 status, age in years and sex. Where available, HLA class I and class II types were taken from metadata supplied by the sample provider and were not determined by assay-based typing. What the research found in general, with its limitations: Clinical and demographic metadata were provided uncurated, with the amount varying by source and participant.

In the case of this clone: Its antigen is not yet known. No base qualities exist here, and no much larger clone lies one base off it.

The immunoSEQ Assay, a bias-controlled multiplex PCR, was used to amplify TCRbeta CDR3 regions from genomic DNA. The paper's data handling went like this. The number of nucleated cells in each sample was estimated by amplification of reference gene primers within the assay. To quantify the absolute abundance of each unique TCRbeta CDR3 rearrangement, sequence reads were collapsed and filtered. For each sample, productive Simpson clonality was calculated as the square root of Simpson's diversity index across productive rearrangements. This immuneACCESS table, as held by TCRdb, lists in-frame sequences with V and J called but not all clones. Of the missing ones, under half trace to an unresolved V gene in checked studies; the others have no known cause. V, J and clone size were drawn from that table, and D and trimming were deduced from the DNA. The table for this sample lists 95,000 to 150,000 clones; 70% to 85% of them were counted only once. The ten largest clonotypes hold about 4.5% of the sample.

Whole blood was collected in K2EDTA tubes by collaborating institutions according to the institutions' own protocols. Collaborator samples were shipped for TCRbeta analysis as frozen whole blood, isolated PBMCs, or DNA extracted from either sample type. The sequence was obtained from a woman in her sixties or seventies with acute or convalescent COVID-19. The specimen was peripheral blood.

CDR3 loop: CASSQDRTSGSYNEQFF. The sequenced DNA is TGTGCCAGCTCACAAGACAGAACTAGCGGTTCCTACAATGAGCAGTTCTTC. This sequence uses TRBV18 and TRBJ2-1; 8 central bases correspond to TRBD2. The germline V gene gives CDR1 as KGHSH and CDR2 as LQKENI. Trimming takes 4 bases off V and 1 base off J; junction bases not matched to a gene: 9. Spanning cysteine to phenylalanine, the CDR3 consists of 17 amino acids. Here the CDR3 DNA is all that survives: 51 bases in frame from base 1.